This is a list of T cell receptor beta chains from one sample in a study of OX40 agonist ivuxolimab in advanced cancers. The data were produced by immunoSEQ multiplex PCR, yet TCRdb's version contains in-frame clones alone and is incomplete. The sample carries tens of thousands of clones, roughly 87% recorded once. Sequencing was performed on CD4+ or CD8+ T cells sorted from blood, taken in a trial of the OX40 agonist ivuxolimab. All receptors come from an adult with an advanced solid tumor such as melanoma, head and neck, liver or kidney cancer. Each CDR3 is given with its conserved first and last residue. Fields, in order: V gene, clone size, D gene, J gene, CDR3 DNA, CDR3 protein. The D gene is left open where the match is weak. Size tells how often a clone was seen (once, few, many) or the class of an expanded clone, and some rows leave it out.

v_call: TRBV19; clone_size: -; d_call: TRBD1; j_call: TRBJ2-7; cdr3_nt: TGTGCCAGTAGTCAGGGACAGGGACCCTACGAGCAGTACTTC; cdr3_aa: CASSQGQGPYEQYF
v_call: TRBV19; clone_size: -; d_call: -; j_call: TRBJ2-7; cdr3_nt: TGTGCCAGTAGTATCAGCAGGGCCTACGAGCAGTACTTC; cdr3_aa: CASSISRAYEQYF
v_call: TRBV11-1; clone_size: -; d_call: -; j_call: TRBJ2-5; cdr3_nt: TGTGCCAGCAGCTCAGACACGTACCAAGAGACCCAGTACTTC; cdr3_aa: CASSSDTYQETQYF
v_call: TRBV5-1; clone_size: -; d_call: -; j_call: TRBJ1-4; cdr3_nt: TGCGCCAGCAGCTTTTCGGGGTCTAATGAAAAACTGTTTTTT; cdr3_aa: CASSFSGSNEKLFF
v_call: TRBV4-2; clone_size: -; d_call: TRBD1; j_call: TRBJ2-1; cdr3_nt: TGTGCCAGCAGCCAAGGCGGGACAGGGGGGAAAAATGAGCAGTTCTTC; cdr3_aa: CASSQGGTGGKNEQFF
v_call: TRBV19; clone_size: once; d_call: -; j_call: TRBJ2-3; cdr3_nt: TGTGCCAGTAGTATGGGGGTCGGAGATACGCAGTATTTT; cdr3_aa: CASSMGVGDTQYF
v_call: TRBV12-2; clone_size: -; d_call: -; j_call: TRBJ1-1; cdr3_nt: TGTGCAAGCCTAACGACCTTTGAAGCTTTCTTT; cdr3_aa: CASLTTFEAFF
v_call: TRBV2; clone_size: few; d_call: -; j_call: TRBJ2-7; cdr3_nt: TGTGCCAGCGGACTGTTGCCCTACGAGCAGTACTTC; cdr3_aa: CASGLLPYEQYF
v_call: TRBV11-2; clone_size: once; d_call: -; j_call: TRBJ1-3; cdr3_nt: TGTGCCAGCAGCCCCCCGTCTGGGAACTCTGGAAACACCATATATTTT; cdr3_aa: CASSPPSGNSGNTIYF
v_call: TRBV6-1; clone_size: -; d_call: -; j_call: TRBJ1-3; cdr3_nt: TGTGCCAGCAGTGCGGACAGCAACTCTGGAAACACCATATATTTT; cdr3_aa: CASSADSNSGNTIYF
v_call: TRBV11-2; clone_size: once; d_call: -; j_call: TRBJ1-4; cdr3_nt: TGTGCCAGCAGGTCGGAGGGCGCAGAGAAACTGTTTTTT; cdr3_aa: CASRSEGAEKLFF
v_call: TRBV4-1; clone_size: -; d_call: TRBD2; j_call: TRBJ2-7; cdr3_nt: TGCGCCAGCAGAGGGACTAGCGGGAGCTCCTACGAGCAGTACTTC; cdr3_aa: CASRGTSGSSYEQYF
v_call: TRBV27; clone_size: -; d_call: -; j_call: TRBJ1-1; cdr3_nt: TGTGCCAGCAGTCCTGGTAGGAAGGCGGACACTGAAGCTTTCTTT; cdr3_aa: CASSPGRKADTEAFF
v_call: TRBV11-1; clone_size: -; d_call: -; j_call: TRBJ2-7; cdr3_nt: TGTGCCAGCAGCTTAGACCCCTGGGACGAGCAGTACTTC; cdr3_aa: CASSLDPWDEQYF
v_call: TRBV9; clone_size: -; d_call: TRBD1; j_call: TRBJ2-4; cdr3_nt: TGTGCCAGCAGCGGAGGGACAGGGTCGGCCAAAAACATTCAGTACTTC; cdr3_aa: CASSGGTGSAKNIQYF
v_call: TRBV18; clone_size: -; d_call: -; j_call: TRBJ1-4; cdr3_nt: TGTGCCAGCTCACCGGCCGGGACGTCGGATGAAAAACTGTTTTTT; cdr3_aa: CASSPAGTSDEKLFF
v_call: TRBV6-6; clone_size: once; d_call: -; j_call: TRBJ1-5; cdr3_nt: TGTGCCAGCAGTTACGCCGGTGGTCGCAATCAGCCCCAGCATTTT; cdr3_aa: CASSYAGGRNQPQHF
v_call: TRBV28; clone_size: few; d_call: -; j_call: TRBJ1-1; cdr3_nt: TGTGCCAGCAACTGGTCCGGGGAAGCTTTCTTT; cdr3_aa: CASNWSGEAFF
v_call: TRBV6-6; clone_size: -; d_call: -; j_call: TRBJ1-5; cdr3_nt: TGTGCCAGCAGTTCCCCCGAGGGAAGCAATCAGCCCCAGCATTTT; cdr3_aa: CASSSPEGSNQPQHF
v_call: TRBV19; clone_size: -; d_call: -; j_call: TRBJ1-2; cdr3_nt: TGTGCCAGTAGCCCAGTATCTCGACAAAGCGATGGCTACACCTTC; cdr3_aa: CASSPVSRQSDGYTF
v_call: TRBV5-1; clone_size: -; d_call: TRBD1; j_call: TRBJ2-6; cdr3_nt: TGCGCCAGCAGCGACCAAGGGGGCACTGGGGCCAACGTCCTGACTTTC; cdr3_aa: CASSDQGGTGANVLTF
v_call: TRBV7-3; clone_size: once; d_call: -; j_call: TRBJ2-1; cdr3_nt: TGTGCCAGCAGCCTCACTAGATACAATGAGCAGTTCTTC; cdr3_aa: CASSLTRYNEQFF
v_call: TRBV5-8; clone_size: -; d_call: -; j_call: TRBJ2-3; cdr3_nt: TGTGCCAGCAGCTTATCCCCGGGGGCAAATACGCAGTATTTT; cdr3_aa: CASSLSPGANTQYF
v_call: TRBV7-6; clone_size: -; d_call: TRBD1; j_call: TRBJ2-2; cdr3_nt: TGTGCCAGCAGCTACCGGGGACAGGGGGTTTCCGGGGAGCTGTTTTTT; cdr3_aa: CASSYRGQGVSGELFF
v_call: TRBV6-4; clone_size: few; d_call: TRBD2; j_call: TRBJ2-3; cdr3_nt: TGTGCCAGCAGTCCTAGCGGTAGCACAGATACGCAGTATTTT; cdr3_aa: CASSPSGSTDTQYF
v_call: TRBV2; clone_size: -; d_call: -; j_call: TRBJ2-1; cdr3_nt: TGTGCCAGCACCCCGACCTGGTCCTACAATGAGCAGTTCTTC; cdr3_aa: CASTPTWSYNEQFF
v_call: TRBV5-5; clone_size: -; d_call: TRBD1; j_call: TRBJ2-7; cdr3_nt: TGTGCCAGCAGCTCCGGGACAGGGGGCCACGAGCAGTACTTC; cdr3_aa: CASSSGTGGHEQYF
v_call: TRBV19; clone_size: once; d_call: -; j_call: TRBJ1-1; cdr3_nt: TGTGCCAGTAGTATGGCCTCTAGGGAAATGGGGACTGAAGCTTTCTTT; cdr3_aa: CASSMASREMGTEAFF
v_call: TRBV5-1; clone_size: -; d_call: -; j_call: TRBJ1-1; cdr3_nt: TGCGCCAGCAGCGCTTCAGTTACGAACACTGAAGCTTTCTTT; cdr3_aa: CASSASVTNTEAFF
v_call: TRBV5-1; clone_size: -; d_call: -; j_call: TRBJ2-1; cdr3_nt: TGCGCCAGCAGCTTGACCCAGGGTCGGGAGCAGTTCTTC; cdr3_aa: CASSLTQGREQFF
v_call: TRBV5-1; clone_size: -; d_call: -; j_call: TRBJ2-3; cdr3_nt: TGCGCCAGCAGCCCCTCGGTGAAGGTCGACTGGCATTTT; cdr3_aa: CASSPSVKVDWHF
v_call: TRBV30; clone_size: -; d_call: -; j_call: TRBJ1-4; cdr3_nt: TGTGCCTGGAGTATAAGAAGCGCAACTAATGAAAAACTGTTTTTT; cdr3_aa: CAWSIRSATNEKLFF
v_call: TRBV19; clone_size: -; d_call: -; j_call: TRBJ2-1; cdr3_nt: TGTGCCAGTAGTAAAGTCTACAATGAGCAGTTCTTC; cdr3_aa: CASSKVYNEQFF
v_call: TRBV18; clone_size: -; d_call: TRBD2; j_call: TRBJ2-1; cdr3_nt: TGTGCCAGCTCTCCTAGACTAGCGGGAGGGAATGAGCAGTTCTTC; cdr3_aa: CASSPRLAGGNEQFF
v_call: TRBV27; clone_size: few; d_call: -; j_call: TRBJ1-1; cdr3_nt: TGTGCCAGCAGTGAAGATAAAGCTTTCTTT; cdr3_aa: CASSEDKAFF
v_call: TRBV6-1; clone_size: -; d_call: TRBD2; j_call: TRBJ2-3; cdr3_nt: TGTGCCAGCAGTGAGCTGGCGGGAGGGGCAGATACGCAGTATTTT; cdr3_aa: CASSELAGGADTQYF
v_call: TRBV25-1; clone_size: -; d_call: TRBD2; j_call: TRBJ2-3; cdr3_nt: TGTGCCACCAAACTAGCGGGAGCTGATACGCAGTATTTT; cdr3_aa: CATKLAGADTQYF
v_call: TRBV18; clone_size: once; d_call: -; j_call: TRBJ2-7; cdr3_nt: TGTGCCAGCTCACCGGGGCGAACCTACGAGCAGTACTTC; cdr3_aa: CASSPGRTYEQYF
v_call: TRBV18; clone_size: -; d_call: -; j_call: TRBJ2-7; cdr3_nt: TGTGCCAGCTCACCCGGATCCTTTTACGAGCAGTACTTC; cdr3_aa: CASSPGSFYEQYF
v_call: TRBV7-9; clone_size: -; d_call: -; j_call: TRBJ1-1; cdr3_nt: TGTGCCAGCAGCCTTACTGCTGAAGCTTTCTTT; cdr3_aa: CASSLTAEAFF
v_call: TRBV30; clone_size: -; d_call: -; j_call: TRBJ2-3; cdr3_nt: TGTGCCTGGAGTAGGGCAGATACGCAGTATTTT; cdr3_aa: CAWSRADTQYF
v_call: TRBV5-5; clone_size: -; d_call: TRBD2; j_call: TRBJ2-2; cdr3_nt: TGTGCCAGCAGTCCGATTACTAGCGGGAGGAACACCGGGGAGCTGTTTTTT; cdr3_aa: CASSPITSGRNTGELFF
v_call: TRBV7-3; clone_size: -; d_call: -; j_call: TRBJ2-2; cdr3_nt: TGTGCCAGCAGCAATACCTACACCGGGGAGCTGTTTTTT; cdr3_aa: CASSNTYTGELFF
v_call: TRBV19; clone_size: -; d_call: TRBD1; j_call: TRBJ1-2; cdr3_nt: TGTGCCAGTGGGGGAGTCGCGCAGGGGGCTGAAGGCTACACCTTC; cdr3_aa: CASGGVAQGAEGYTF
v_call: TRBV6-6; clone_size: -; d_call: TRBD1; j_call: TRBJ1-4; cdr3_nt: TGTGCCAGCAGGGGACAGGGGAATGAAAAACTGTTTTTT; cdr3_aa: CASRGQGNEKLFF
v_call: TRBV28; clone_size: -; d_call: -; j_call: TRBJ2-5; cdr3_nt: TGTGCCAGCAGTTTAGTGAGTACGGAGACCCAGTACTTC; cdr3_aa: CASSLVSTETQYF
v_call: TRBV5-4; clone_size: -; d_call: -; j_call: TRBJ2-7; cdr3_nt: TGTGCCAGCAGCCTGGGGCCCACAGGGTACGAGCAGTACTTC; cdr3_aa: CASSLGPTGYEQYF
v_call: TRBV18; clone_size: few; d_call: -; j_call: TRBJ1-2; cdr3_nt: TGTGCCAGCTCACCACCTTTAGGGTTGGGTGGCTACACCTTC; cdr3_aa: CASSPPLGLGGYTF